This TCR beta chain was found in a study of cytomegalovirus exposure and HLA in healthy donors. Study summary: About 200 million T cells yielded 90 million to 130 million unique TCR beta sequences in earlier analysis.

The study ran its PCR with 60 Vbeta and 13 Jbeta primers. Clones were sequenced by immunoSEQ multiplex PCR, and TCRdb holds only the in-frame ones, with some missing. The sample yields more than 150,000 clones, 78% seen once. Germline V gene lookup returns CDR1 MNHNS and CDR2 SASEGT. Trimming shortened V by 4 bases and J by 4 bases, and 5 bases separated the two germline ends. The CDR3 loop spans 11 amino acids. Study-wide findings and caveats: It was reported in a later analysis that an Asian-associated ancestry cluster showed fewer N-insertions than the roughly 670-donor mean. Sequencing had likely introduced a cluster of highly shared sequence variants as an artifact.

In regard to this clone: Its antigen is undetermined. The sample carries other DNA sequences with the same CDR3.

This TCR was recovered from a woman between 25 and 40 years old in good health and CMV-seropositive. The source material was PBMCs. The chain uses TRBV6-1 and TRBJ2-7, with D uncertain. The CDR3 loop reads CASSALYEQYF. DNA of the CDR3: TGTGCCAGCAGTGCACTTTACGAGCAGTACTTC.